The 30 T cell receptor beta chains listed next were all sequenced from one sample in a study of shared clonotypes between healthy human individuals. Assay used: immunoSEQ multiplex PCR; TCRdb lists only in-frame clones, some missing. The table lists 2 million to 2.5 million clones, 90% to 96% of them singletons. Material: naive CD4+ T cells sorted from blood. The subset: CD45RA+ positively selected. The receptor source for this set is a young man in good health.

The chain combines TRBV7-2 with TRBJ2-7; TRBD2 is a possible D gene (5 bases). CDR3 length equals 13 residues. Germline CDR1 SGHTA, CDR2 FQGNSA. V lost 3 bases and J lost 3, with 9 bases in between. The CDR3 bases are TGTGCCAGCAGCTTCGGGGAAAACTACGAGCAGTACTTC. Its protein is CASSFGENYEQYF.

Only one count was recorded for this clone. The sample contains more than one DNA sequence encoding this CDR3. CDR3 in amino acids: CASSLTRNTEAFF. In DNA, the CDR3 is TGTGCCAGCTCACTCACTAGGAACACTGAAGCTTTCTTT. The chain combines TRBV18 with TRBJ1-1; D is unresolved. This CDR3 has 13 amino acids. V was trimmed by 4 bases and J by 1 base, leaving 7 bases between them. Looked up from germline, CDR1 is KGHSH and CDR2 is LQKENI.

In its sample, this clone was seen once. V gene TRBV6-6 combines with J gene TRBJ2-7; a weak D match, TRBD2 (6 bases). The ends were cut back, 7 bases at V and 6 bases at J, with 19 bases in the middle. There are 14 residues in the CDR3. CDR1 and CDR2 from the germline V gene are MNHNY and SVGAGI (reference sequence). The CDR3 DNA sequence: TGTGCCAGCAAAACAGGAGGGGACCCACCCGAGCAGTACTTC. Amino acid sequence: CASKTGGDPPEQYF.

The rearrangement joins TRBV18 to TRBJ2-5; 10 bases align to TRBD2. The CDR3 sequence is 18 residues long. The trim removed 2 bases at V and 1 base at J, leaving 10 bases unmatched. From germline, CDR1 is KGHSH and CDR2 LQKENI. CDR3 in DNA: TGTGCCAGCTCACCAACCGGATTACCTAGCGGGAGCCAAGAGACCCAGTACTTC. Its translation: CASSPTGLPSGSQETQYF.

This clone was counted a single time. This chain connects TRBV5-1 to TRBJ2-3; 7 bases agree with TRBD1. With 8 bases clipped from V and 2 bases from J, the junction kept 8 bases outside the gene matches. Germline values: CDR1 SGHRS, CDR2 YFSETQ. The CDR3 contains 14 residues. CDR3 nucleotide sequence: TGCGCCAGTGCCGACAGGGCCCACACAGATACGCAGTATTTT. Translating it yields CASADRAHTDTQYF.

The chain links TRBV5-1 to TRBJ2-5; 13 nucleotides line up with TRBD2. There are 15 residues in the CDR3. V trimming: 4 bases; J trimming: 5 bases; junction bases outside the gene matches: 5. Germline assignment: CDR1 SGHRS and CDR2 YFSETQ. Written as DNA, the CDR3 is TGCGCCAGCAGCCAGGGGACTAGCGGGAAGGAGACCCAGTACTTC. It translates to CASSQGTSGKETQYF.

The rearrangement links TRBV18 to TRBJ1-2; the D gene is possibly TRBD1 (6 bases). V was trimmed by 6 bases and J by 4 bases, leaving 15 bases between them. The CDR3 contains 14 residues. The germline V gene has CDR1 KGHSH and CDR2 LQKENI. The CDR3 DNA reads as TGTGCCAGCTCCCGTTCTGAGGGGGGCTATGGCTACACCTTC. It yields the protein CASSRSEGGYGYTF.

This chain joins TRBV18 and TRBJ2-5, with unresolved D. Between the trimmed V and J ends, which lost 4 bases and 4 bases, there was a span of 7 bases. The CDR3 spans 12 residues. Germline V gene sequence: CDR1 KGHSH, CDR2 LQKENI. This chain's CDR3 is CASSRNIETQYF. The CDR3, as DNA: TGTGCCAGCTCACGCAACATAGAGACCCAGTACTTC.

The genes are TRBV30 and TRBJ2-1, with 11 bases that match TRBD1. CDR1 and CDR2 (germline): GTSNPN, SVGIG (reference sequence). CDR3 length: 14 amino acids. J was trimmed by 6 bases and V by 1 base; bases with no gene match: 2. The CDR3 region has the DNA TGTGCCTGGAGTGGAGGGACAGGGGGCAATGAGCAGTTCTTC. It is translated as CAWSGGTGGNEQFF.

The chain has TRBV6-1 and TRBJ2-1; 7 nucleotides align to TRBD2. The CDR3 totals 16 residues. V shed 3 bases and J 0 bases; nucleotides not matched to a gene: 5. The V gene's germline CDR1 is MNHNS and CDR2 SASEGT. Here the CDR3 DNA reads TGTGCCAGCAGTGAGCGGGAGCACAGCTCCTACAATGAGCAGTTCTTC. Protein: CASSEREHSSYNEQFF.

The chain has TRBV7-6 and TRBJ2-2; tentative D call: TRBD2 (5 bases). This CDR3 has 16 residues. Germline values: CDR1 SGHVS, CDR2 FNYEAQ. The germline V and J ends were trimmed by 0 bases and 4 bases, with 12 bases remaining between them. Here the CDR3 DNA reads TGTGCCAGCAGCTTAGCAACCGGGGTCGGCACCGGGGAGCTGTTTTTT. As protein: CASSLATGVGTGELFF.

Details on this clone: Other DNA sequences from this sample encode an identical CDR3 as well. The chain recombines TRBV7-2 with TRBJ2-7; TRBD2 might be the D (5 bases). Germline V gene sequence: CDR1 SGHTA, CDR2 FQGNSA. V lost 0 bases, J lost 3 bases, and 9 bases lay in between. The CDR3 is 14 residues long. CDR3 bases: TGTGCCAGCAGCTTAGCGGGAGTGGTCTACGAGCAGTACTTC. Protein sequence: CASSLAGVVYEQYF.

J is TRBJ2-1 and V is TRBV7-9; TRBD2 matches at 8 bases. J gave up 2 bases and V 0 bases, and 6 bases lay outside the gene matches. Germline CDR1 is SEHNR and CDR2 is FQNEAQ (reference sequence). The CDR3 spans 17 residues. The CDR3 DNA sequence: TGTGCCAGCAGCTTAGCGCTACTAGCGGCAACCTACAATGAGCAGTTCTTC. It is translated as CASSLALLAATYNEQFF.

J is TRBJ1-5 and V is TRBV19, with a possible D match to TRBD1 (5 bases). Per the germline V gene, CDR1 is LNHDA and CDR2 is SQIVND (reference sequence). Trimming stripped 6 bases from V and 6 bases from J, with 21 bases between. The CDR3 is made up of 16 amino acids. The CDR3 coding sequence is TGTGCCAGTAGGATGCATGCAGACAATGGGGGTCAGCCCCAGCATTTT. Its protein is CASRMHADNGGQPQHF.

The DNA of the CDR3 is TGTGCCAGCAGTCCACTGGGGACGGGGATCTATGGCTACACCTTC. It is translated as CASSPLGTGIYGYTF. This chain links TRBV28 with TRBJ1-2; tentative D call: TRBD1 (5 bases). Trimming took 5 bases from V and 4 from J, leaving 17 bases between them. The germline CDR1 and CDR2 sequences are MDHEN and SYDVKM. This CDR3 has 15 residues.

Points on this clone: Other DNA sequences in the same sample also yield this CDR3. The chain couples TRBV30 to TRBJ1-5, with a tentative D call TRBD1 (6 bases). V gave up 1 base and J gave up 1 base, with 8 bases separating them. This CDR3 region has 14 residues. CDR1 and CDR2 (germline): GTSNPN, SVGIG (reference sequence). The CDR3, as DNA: TGTGCCTGGAGTGCGCAGGGGAGCAATCAGCCCCAGCATTTT. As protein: CAWSAQGSNQPQHF. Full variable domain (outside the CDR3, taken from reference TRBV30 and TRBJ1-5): SQTIHQWPATLVQPVGSPLSLECTVEGTSNPNLYWYRQAAGRGLQLLFYSVGIGQISSEVPQNLSASRPQDRQFILSSKKLLLSDSGFYLCAWSAQGSNQPQHFGDGTRLSIL.

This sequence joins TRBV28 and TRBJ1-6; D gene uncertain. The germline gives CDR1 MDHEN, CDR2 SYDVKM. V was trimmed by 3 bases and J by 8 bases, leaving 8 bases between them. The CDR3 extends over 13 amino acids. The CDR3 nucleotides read TGTGCCAGCAGTTTGCTGGGAGATTCACCCCTCCACTTT. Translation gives CASSLLGDSPLHF.

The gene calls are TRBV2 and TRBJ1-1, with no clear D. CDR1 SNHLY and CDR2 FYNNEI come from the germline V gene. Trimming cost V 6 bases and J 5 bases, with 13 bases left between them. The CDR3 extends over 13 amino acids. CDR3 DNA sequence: TGTGCCAGCAGCTCACAATCGAGTACTGAAGCTTTCTTT. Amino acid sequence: CASSSQSSTEAFF.

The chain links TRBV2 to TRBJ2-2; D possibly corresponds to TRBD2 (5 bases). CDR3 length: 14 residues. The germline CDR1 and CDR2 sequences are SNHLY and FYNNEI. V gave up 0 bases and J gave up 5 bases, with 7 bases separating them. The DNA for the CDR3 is TGTGCCAGCAGTGAAGCCGGGAAGACCGGGGAGCTGTTTTTT. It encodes CASSEAGKTGELFF.

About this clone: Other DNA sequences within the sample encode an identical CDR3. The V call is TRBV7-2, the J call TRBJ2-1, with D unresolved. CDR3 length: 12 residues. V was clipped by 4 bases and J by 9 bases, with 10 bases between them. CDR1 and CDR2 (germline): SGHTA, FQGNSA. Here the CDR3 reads CASSSTTSEQFF. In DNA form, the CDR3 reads TGTGCCAGCAGCTCCACCACGTCTGAGCAGTTCTTC.

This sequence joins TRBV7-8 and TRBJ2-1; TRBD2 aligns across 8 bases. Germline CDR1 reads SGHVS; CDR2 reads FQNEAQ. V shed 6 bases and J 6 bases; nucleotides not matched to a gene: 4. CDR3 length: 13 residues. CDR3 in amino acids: CASSSGVLNEQFF. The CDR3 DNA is TGTGCCAGCAGTAGCGGGGTCCTCAATGAGCAGTTCTTC.

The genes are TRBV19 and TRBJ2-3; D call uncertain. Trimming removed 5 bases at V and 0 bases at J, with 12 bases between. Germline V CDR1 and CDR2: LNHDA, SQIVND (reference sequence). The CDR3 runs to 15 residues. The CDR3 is CASSDRGSSTDTQYF. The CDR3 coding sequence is TGTGCCAGTAGTGACCGTGGAAGTAGCACAGATACGCAGTATTTT.

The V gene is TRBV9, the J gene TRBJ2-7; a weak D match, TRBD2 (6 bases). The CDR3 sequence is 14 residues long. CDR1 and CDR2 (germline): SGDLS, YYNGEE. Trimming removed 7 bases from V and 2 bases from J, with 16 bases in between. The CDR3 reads CASSTGGLTYEQYF. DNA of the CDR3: TGTGCCAGCTCAACCGGAGGGTTAACCTACGAGCAGTACTTC.

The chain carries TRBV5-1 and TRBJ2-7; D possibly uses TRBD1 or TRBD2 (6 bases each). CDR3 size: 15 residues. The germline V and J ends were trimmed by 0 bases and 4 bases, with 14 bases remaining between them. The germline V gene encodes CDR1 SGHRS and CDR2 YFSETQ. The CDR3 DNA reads TGCGCCAGCAGCTTGGAAGGGGGGACCCATTACGAGCAGTACTTC. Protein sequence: CASSLEGGTHYEQYF.

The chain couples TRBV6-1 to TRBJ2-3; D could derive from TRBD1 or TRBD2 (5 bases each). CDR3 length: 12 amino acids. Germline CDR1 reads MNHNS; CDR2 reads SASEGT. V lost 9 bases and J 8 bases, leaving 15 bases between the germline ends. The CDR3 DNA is TGTGCCAGTCACAACGGGGCTGGTACGCAGTATTTT. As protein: CASHNGAGTQYF.

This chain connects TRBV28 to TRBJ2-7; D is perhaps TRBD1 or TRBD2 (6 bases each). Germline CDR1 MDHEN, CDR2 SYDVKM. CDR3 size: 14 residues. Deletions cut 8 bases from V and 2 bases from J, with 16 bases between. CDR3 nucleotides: TGTGCCAGCGTGGGGGGCGGGGCCGCCTACGAGCAGTACTTC. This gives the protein CASVGGGAAYEQYF.

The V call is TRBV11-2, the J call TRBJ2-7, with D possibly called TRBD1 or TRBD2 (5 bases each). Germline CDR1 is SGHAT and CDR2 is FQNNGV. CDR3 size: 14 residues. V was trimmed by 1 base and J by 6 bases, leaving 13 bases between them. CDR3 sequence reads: CASSLGDALGEQYF. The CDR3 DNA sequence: TGTGCCAGCAGCTTAGGGGACGCCCTGGGCGAGCAGTACTTC. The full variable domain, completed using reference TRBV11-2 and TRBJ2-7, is EAGVAQSPRYKIIEKRQSVAFWCNPISGHATLYWYQQILGQGPKLLIQFQNNGVVDDSQLPKDRFSAERLKGVDSTLKIQPAKLEDSAVYLCASSLGDALGEQYFGPGTRLTVT.

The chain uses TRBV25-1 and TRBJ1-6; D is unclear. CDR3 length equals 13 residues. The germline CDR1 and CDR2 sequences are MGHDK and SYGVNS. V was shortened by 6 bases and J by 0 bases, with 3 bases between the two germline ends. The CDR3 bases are TGTGCCAGCAGGCTCTCCTATAATTCACCCCTCCACTTT. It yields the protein CASRLSYNSPLHF.

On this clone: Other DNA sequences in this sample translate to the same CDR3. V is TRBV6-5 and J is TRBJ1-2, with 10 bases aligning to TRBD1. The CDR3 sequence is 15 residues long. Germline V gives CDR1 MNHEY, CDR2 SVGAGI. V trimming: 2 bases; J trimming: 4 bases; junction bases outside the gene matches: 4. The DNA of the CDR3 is TGTGCCAGCAGTTACAGGGACAGGGGAGGCTATGGCTACACCTTC. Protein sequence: CASSYRDRGGYGYTF.

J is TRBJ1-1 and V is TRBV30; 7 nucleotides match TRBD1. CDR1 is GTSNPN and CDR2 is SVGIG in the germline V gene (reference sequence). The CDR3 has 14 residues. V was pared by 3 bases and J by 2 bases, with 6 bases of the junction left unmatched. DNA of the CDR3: TGTGCCTGGAGGTCGACAGGGACAAACACTGAAGCTTTCTTT. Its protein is CAWRSTGTNTEAFF. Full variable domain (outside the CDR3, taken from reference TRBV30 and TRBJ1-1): SQTIHQWPATLVQPVGSPLSLECTVEGTSNPNLYWYRQAAGRGLQLLFYSVGIGQISSEVPQNLSASRPQDRQFILSSKKLLLSDSGFYLCAWRSTGTNTEAFFGQGTRLTVV.